This note documents a single TCR beta chain sequence. Its antigen remains unidentified. This entry comes from a study of cytomegalovirus exposure and HLA in healthy donors. The study's findings and limits: Reportedly, TCR beta sequences accurately predicted HLA-A and HLA-B alleles in most subjects. In a later analysis, the majority of CMV-associated beta chains seemingly showed HLA restriction. TRBV6-2, TRBV6-3 and some other V segments were unresolvable in 87-base-pair reads.

Primers included in the PCR were 60 Vbeta and 13 Jbeta primers. Produced via immunoSEQ multiplex PCR; TCRdb's table is partial and in-frame only. The sample has about 170,000 clones; 75% to 80% are singletons. Trimming left V 3 bases short and J 5 bases short, with 17 bases between. This CDR3 region has 15 residues. From germline, CDR1 is SGDLS and CDR2 YYNGEE. The sequencing sample was made of PBMCs. The source of this sequence is a woman between 50 and 59 years old in good health and CMV-seropositive. This chain connects TRBV9 to TRBJ2-5; tentative D call: TRBD2 (7 bases). The CDR3 DNA reads as TGTGCCAGCAGCGCCTCCGGGGGGCCGAGGGAGACCCAGTACTTC. The encoded protein is CASSASGGPRETQYF.